Many counts were recorded for the clone carrying this T cell receptor (beta chain). Its antigen remains unknown. The CDR3 end is not reached by the read, which stops 3 residues before it; the germline J gene fills it in. The same CDR3 also results from other DNA sequences found in this sample. Some clones are missing from TCRdb's copy, which holds only in-frame ones; the method was immunoSEQ multiplex PCR. The profile covers some 50,000 clones, none occurring a single time. This sample is drawn from a study of T cell clonality in common variable immunodeficiency. Germline CDR1 KGHSH, CDR2 LQKENI. The CDR3 runs 14 residues. The ends lost 3 bases at V and 0 bases at J; junction bases unmatched: 0. Study-level findings and limits: Reportedly, TCR beta sequences from common variable immunodeficiency showed fewer deletions and N-nucleotide insertions. Shared TCRbeta clones were fewer between CVID subjects than controls.

This TCR was sampled from a person aged 18 to 75 in good health. Sequenced material: peripheral blood mononuclear cells. V usage is TRBV18 and J usage is TRBJ1-1; the match to TRBD1 covers 8 bases. The CDR3 bases that were read are TGTGCCAGCTCACCGGACAGGGTGAACACTGAA. Its protein is CASSPDRVNTE. The whole CDR3 sequence is CASSPDRVNTEAFF.